This T cell receptor (beta chain) emerged from a study of T cells after posttransplantation cyclophosphamide. Findings and limits, study-wide: Donor CD8+ memory clones often dominated recipient blood repertoires at later times. Tissue-infiltrating T cells from skin or gut overlapped little with blood T cells.

Only in-frame clones appear in the TCRdb table, and some are missing; sequencing was by immunoSEQ multiplex PCR. The sample offers about 41,000 clones and no singletons, the top ten holding roughly 6.4%. CDR1 is KGHSH, CDR2 LQKENI, per germline. J lost 10 bases, V lost 3 bases, and 0 bases had no gene match. The CDR3 loop spans 12 amino acids. At least ten counts were recorded for this clone. Its antigen is unidentified. Sequenced: PBMCs. The clonotype was recovered from a man in his thirties or forties in good health and a related stem cell transplant donor. The chain links TRBV18 to TRBJ1-4; 9 nucleotides line up with TRBD1. This CDR3 is CASSPDRGKLFF. For the CDR3, the DNA is TGTGCCAGCTCACCGGACAGGGGAAAACTGTTTTTT. Full variable domain (outside the CDR3, taken from reference TRBV18 and TRBJ1-4): NAGVMQNPRHLVRRRGQEARLRCSPMKGHSHVYWYRQLPEEGLKFMVYLQKENIIDESGMPKERFSAEFPKEGPSILRIQQVVRGDSAAYFCASSPDRGKLFFGSGTQLSVL.